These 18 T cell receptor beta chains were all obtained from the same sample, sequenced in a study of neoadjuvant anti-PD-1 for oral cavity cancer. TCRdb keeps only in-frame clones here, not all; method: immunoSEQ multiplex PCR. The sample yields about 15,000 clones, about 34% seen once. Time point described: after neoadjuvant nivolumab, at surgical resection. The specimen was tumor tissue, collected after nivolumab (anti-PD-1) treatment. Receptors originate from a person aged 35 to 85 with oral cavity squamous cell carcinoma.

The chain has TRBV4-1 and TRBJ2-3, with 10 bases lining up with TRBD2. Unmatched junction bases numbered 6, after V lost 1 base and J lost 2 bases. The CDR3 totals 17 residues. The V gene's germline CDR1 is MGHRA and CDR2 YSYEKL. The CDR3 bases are TGCGCCAGCAGCCAAGGAAGCCTAGCGGGGGACACAGATACGCAGTATTTT. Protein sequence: CASSQGSLAGDTDTQYF.

CDR3 residues: CASSLKIRDRGQVHAGELFF. CDR3 nucleotide sequence: TGCGCCAGCAGCTTGAAGATTCGGGACAGGGGGCAAGTTCACGCCGGGGAGCTGTTTTTT. The V and J genes are TRBV5-1 and TRBJ2-2, with TRBD1 identical over 12 bases. This CDR3 spans 20 amino acids. Germline loops: CDR1 SGHRS, CDR2 YFSETQ. J lost 6 bases, V lost 1 base, and 16 bases had no gene match.

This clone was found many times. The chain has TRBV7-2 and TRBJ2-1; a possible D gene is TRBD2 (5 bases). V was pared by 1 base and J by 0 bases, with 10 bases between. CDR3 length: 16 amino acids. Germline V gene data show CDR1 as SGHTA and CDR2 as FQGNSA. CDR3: CASSLVELDSYNEQFF. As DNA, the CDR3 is TGTGCCAGCAGCTTAGTTGAACTAGACTCCTACAATGAGCAGTTCTTC. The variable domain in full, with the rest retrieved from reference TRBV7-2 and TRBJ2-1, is GAGVSQSPSNKVTEKGKDVELRCDPISGHTALYWYRQSLGQGLEFLIYFQGNSAPDKSGLPSDRFSAERTGGSVSTLTIQRTQQEDSAVYLCASSLVELDSYNEQFFGPGTRLTVL.

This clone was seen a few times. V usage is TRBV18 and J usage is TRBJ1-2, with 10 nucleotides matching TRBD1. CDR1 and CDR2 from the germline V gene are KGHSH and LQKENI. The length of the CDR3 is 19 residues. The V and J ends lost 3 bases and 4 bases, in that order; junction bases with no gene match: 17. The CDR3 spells CASSPRKGQGFSTVYGYTF. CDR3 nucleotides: TGTGCCAGCTCACCCCGCAAGGGACAGGGGTTCAGCACGGTCTATGGCTACACCTTC. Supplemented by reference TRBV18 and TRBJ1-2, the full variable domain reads NAGVMQNPRHLVRRRGQEARLRCSPMKGHSHVYWYRQLPEEGLKFMVYLQKENIIDESGMPKERFSAEFPKEGPSILRIQQVVRGDSAAYFCASSPRKGQGFSTVYGYTFGSGTRLTVV.

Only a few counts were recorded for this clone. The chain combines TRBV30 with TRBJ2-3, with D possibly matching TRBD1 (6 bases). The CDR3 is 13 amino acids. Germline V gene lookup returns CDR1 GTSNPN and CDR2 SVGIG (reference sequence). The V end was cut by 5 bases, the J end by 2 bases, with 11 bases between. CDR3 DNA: TGTGCCTGGGGTACAGGGTCCACAGATACGCAGTATTTT. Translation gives CAWGTGSTDTQYF.

The DNA for the CDR3 is TGTGCCAGCAGCTCAGGCTTCGGTGGTGAGAAAGCTTTCTTT. Translated, it gives CASSSGFGGEKAFF. The V and J genes are TRBV7-6 and TRBJ1-1; no clear D gene. The V and J ends lost 4 bases and 9 bases respectively, with 18 bases between them. The CDR3 sequence is 14 residues long. From germline, CDR1 is SGHVS and CDR2 FNYEAQ.

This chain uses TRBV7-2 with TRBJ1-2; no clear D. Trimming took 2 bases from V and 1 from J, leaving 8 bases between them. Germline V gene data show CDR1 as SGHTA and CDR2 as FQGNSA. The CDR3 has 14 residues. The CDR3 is CASSLSTVNYGYTF. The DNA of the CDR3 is TGTGCCAGCAGCTTAAGTACAGTTAACTATGGCTACACCTTC.

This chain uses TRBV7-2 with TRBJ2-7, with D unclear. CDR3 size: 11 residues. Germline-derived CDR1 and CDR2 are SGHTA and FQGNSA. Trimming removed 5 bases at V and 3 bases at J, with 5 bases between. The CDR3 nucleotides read TGTGCCAGCAGCCGTTACTACGAGCAGTACTTC. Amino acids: CASSRYYEQYF.

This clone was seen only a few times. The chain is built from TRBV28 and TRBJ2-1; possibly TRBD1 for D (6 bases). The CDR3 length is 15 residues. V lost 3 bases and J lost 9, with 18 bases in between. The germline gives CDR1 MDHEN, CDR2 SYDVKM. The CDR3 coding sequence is TGTGCCAGCAGTTTGACAAACGCTGGGACAACTGAGCAGTTCTTC. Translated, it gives CASSLTNAGTTEQFF.

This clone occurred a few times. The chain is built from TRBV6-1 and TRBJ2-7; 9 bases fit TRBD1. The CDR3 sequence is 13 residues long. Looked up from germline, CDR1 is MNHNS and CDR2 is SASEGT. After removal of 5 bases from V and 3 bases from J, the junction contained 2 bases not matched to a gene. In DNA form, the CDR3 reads TGTGCCAGCAGTCAGGACAGGGGCTACGAGCAGTACTTC. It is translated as CASSQDRGYEQYF.

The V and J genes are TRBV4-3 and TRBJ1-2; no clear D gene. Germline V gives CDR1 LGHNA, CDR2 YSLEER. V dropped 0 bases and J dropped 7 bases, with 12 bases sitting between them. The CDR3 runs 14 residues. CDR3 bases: TGCGCCAGCAGCCAAGATCGTATCAGATCTGGCTACACCTTC. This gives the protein CASSQDRIRSGYTF.

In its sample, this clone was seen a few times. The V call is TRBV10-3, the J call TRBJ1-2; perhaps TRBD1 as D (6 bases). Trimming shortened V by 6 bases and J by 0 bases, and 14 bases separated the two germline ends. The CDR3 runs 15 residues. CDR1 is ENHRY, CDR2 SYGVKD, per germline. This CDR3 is CAISEPGVSNYGYTF. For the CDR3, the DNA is TGTGCCATCAGCGAACCAGGGGTATCTAACTATGGCTACACCTTC.

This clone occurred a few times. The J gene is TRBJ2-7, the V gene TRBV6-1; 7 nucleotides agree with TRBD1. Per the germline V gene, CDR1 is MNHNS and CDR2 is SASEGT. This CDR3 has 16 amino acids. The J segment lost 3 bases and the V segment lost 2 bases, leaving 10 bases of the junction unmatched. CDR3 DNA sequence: TGTGCCAGCAGTGAACCTTCGGCAGGGGGAATCTACGAGCAGTACTTC. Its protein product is CASSEPSAGGIYEQYF.

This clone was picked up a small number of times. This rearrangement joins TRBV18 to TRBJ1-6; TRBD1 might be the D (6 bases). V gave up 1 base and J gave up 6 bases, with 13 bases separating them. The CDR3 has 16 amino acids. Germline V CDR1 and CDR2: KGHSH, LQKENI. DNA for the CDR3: TGTGCCAGCTCACCACGAGGACAGTCAACTAATTCACCCCTCCACTTT. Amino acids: CASSPRGQSTNSPLHF.

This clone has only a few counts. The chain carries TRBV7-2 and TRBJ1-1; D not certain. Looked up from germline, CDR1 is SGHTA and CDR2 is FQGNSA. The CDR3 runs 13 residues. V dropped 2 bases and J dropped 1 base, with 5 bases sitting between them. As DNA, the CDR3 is TGTGCCAGCAGCTTAAGTAGGAACACTGAAGCTTTCTTT. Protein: CASSLSRNTEAFF. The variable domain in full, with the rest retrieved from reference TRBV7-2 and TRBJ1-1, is GAGVSQSPSNKVTEKGKDVELRCDPISGHTALYWYRQSLGQGLEFLIYFQGNSAPDKSGLPSDRFSAERTGGSVSTLTIQRTQQEDSAVYLCASSLSRNTEAFFGQGTRLTVV.

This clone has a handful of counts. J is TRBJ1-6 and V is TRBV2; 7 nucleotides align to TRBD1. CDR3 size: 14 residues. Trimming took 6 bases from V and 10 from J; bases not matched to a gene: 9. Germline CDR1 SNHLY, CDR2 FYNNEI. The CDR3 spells CASRVTGEGSPLHF. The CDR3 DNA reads TGTGCCAGCAGAGTAACAGGGGAGGGATCACCCCTCCACTTT.

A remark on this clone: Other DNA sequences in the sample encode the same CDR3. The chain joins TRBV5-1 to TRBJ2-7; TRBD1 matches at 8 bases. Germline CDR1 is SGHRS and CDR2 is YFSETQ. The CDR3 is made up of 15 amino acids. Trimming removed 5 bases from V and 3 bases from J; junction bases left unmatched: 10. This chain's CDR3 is CASRLAGDRSYEQYF. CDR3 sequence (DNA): TGCGCCAGCAGACTTGCAGGGGACAGGAGCTACGAGCAGTACTTC.

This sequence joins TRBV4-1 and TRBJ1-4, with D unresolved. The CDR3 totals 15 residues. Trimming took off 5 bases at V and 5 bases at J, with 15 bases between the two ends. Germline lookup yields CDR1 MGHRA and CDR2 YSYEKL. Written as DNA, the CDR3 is TGCGCCAGCAGCTATGAGATCGGGGTAAATGAAAAACTGTTTTTT. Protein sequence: CASSYEIGVNEKLFF.